Below are 15 T cell receptor beta chains sequenced from a single sample in a study of liver allograft versus peripheral blood T cells. Study as a whole: Graft-liver T cell receptor repertoires were compared against recipient peripheral blood repertoires.

TCRdb independently ran MiXCR on the reads; one entry per CDR3 protein. Of 5,000 to 6,500 distinct CDR3 sequences listed, about 16% were seen once; the top ten hold approximately 48%. The receptors derive from a human patient who had a liver transplant. The graft donor may be the source of some T cells.

At least ten counts were recorded for this clonotype. The J gene is TRBJ2-7, the V gene TRBV29-1; 7 bases are shared with TRBD1. Germline CDR1 is SQVTM and CDR2 is ANQGSEA. The CDR3 is 13 residues long. V lost 4 bases to trimming and J lost 2 bases; unmatched junction nucleotides: 5. The CDR3 protein is CSVVNRGTYEQYF. As DNA, the CDR3 is TGCAGCGTTGTCAACAGGGGAACCTACGAGCAGTACTTC.

This clonotype is medium-sized (0.01 to 0.1%) by share. The J gene is TRBJ2-1, the V gene TRBV5-6; 10 nucleotides line up with TRBD2. Trimming took 0 bases from V and 4 from J; bases not matched to a gene: 4. The CDR3 extends over 16 amino acids. The V gene's germline CDR1 is SGHDT and CDR2 YYEEEE. The CDR3 is CASSLALAGAYNEQFF. CDR3 coding DNA: TGTGCCAGCAGCTTGGCTCTAGCGGGGGCTTACAATGAGCAGTTCTTC.

This clonotype has a handful of counts. The V gene is TRBV12-3 or TRBV12-4, the J gene TRBJ1-5; 7 nucleotides agree with TRBD1. Losses at the gene ends were 1 base for V and 4 bases for J; bases not matched to a gene: 4. The CDR3 runs 15 residues. In nucleotides, the CDR3 is TGTGCCAGCAGTTTAGGAGGGGGCGGGAATCAGCCCCAGCATTTT. As protein: CASSLGGGGNQPQHF.

The chain is built from TRBV7-9 and TRBJ2-1; TRBD1 agrees at 7 bases. Germline V gene lookup returns CDR1 SEHNR and CDR2 FQNEAQ (reference sequence). V was pared by 4 bases and J by 7 bases, with 4 bases of the junction left unmatched. The CDR3 loop spans 13 amino acids. CDR3 bases: TGTGCCAGCAGCTCGACAGGGTGGAATGAGCAGTTCTTC. Amino acid sequence: CASSSTGWNEQFF. The whole variable domain, remainder taken from reference TRBV7-9 and TRBJ2-1, is DTGVSQNPRHKITKRGQNVTFRCDPISEHNRLYWYRQTLGQGPEFLTYFQNEAQLEKSRLLSDRFSAERPKGSFSTLEIQRTEQGDSAMYLCASSSTGWNEQFFGPGTRLTVL.

V and J are TRBV20-1 and TRBJ2-7, with a possible D match to TRBD2 (7 bases). Germline CDR1 is DFQATT and CDR2 is SNEGSKA (reference sequence). V was pared by 3 bases and J by 2 bases, with 14 bases between. The CDR3 has 14 amino acids. In DNA form, the CDR3 reads TGCAGTGCTAGTCTCTGGGGGGGCGCCTACGAGCAGTACTTC. Its translation: CSASLWGGAYEQYF.

Comment on this clonotype: An end of the junction does not agree with germline; a read error may underlie this. The V call is TRBV5-4, the J call TRBJ1-2; the match to TRBD1 covers 9 bases. CDR1 SGHNT and CDR2 YYREEE come from the germline V gene (reference sequence). This CDR3 region has 15 residues. The CDR3 protein is CASSLDRDRALGYSF. CDR3 nucleotides: TGTGCCAGCAGCTTAGACCGGGACAGGGCGCTGGGCTACTCCTTC.

The rearrangement links TRBV28 to TRBJ2-5; D gene uncertain. CDR3 length equals 14 residues. V lost 4 bases to trimming and J lost 5 bases, with 14 bases between them. Per the germline V gene, CDR1 is MDHEN and CDR2 is SYDVKM. As DNA, the CDR3 is TGTGCCAGCAGTTGGCGAGGTGGCCGGGAGACCCAGTACTTC. Its translation is CASSWRGGRETQYF.

Judged by abundance, this clonotype is medium-sized. The rearrangement joins TRBV9 to TRBJ1-5; D not resolved. The CDR3 is 14 residues long. V dropped 1 base and J dropped 0 bases, with 5 bases sitting between them. From germline, CDR1 is SGDLS and CDR2 YYNGEE. The CDR3 nucleotides are TGTGCCAGCAGCGTATTTGATAGCAATCAGCCCCAGCATTTT. The encoded protein is CASSVFDSNQPQHF.

This clonotype was detected once. The V and J genes are TRBV12-3 or TRBV12-4 and TRBJ2-2; no firm D call. The CDR3 has 11 amino acids. Trimming stripped 7 bases from V and 7 bases from J, with 7 bases between. The CDR3 protein is CASTYGGELFF. The CDR3 nucleotides read TGTGCCAGCACGTACGGCGGGGAGCTGTTTTTT.

The V and J genes are TRBV28 and TRBJ2-7; TRBD1 agrees at 10 bases. Unmatched junction bases numbered 10, after V lost 8 bases and J lost 3 bases. CDR3 size: 15 residues. The germline V gene has CDR1 MDHEN and CDR2 SYDVKM. CDR3 protein: CASSETGGLGYEQYF. Here the CDR3 DNA reads TGTGCCAGCTCCGAGACAGGGGGCTTGGGCTACGAGCAGTACTTC. Looking up the rest from reference TRBV28 and TRBJ2-7 gives the full variable domain: DVKVTQSSRYLVKRTGEKVFLECVQDMDHENMFWYRQDPGLGLRLIYFSYDVKMKEKGDIPEGYSVSREKKERFSLILESASTNQTSMYLCASSETGGLGYEQYFGPGTRLTVT.

This clonotype has just a few counts. V is TRBV9 and J is TRBJ1-4; 10 bases align to TRBD1. This CDR3 spans 16 amino acids. The trim removed 2 bases at V and 6 bases at J, leaving 7 bases unmatched. Germline CDR1 reads SGDLS; CDR2 reads YYNGEE. The CDR3 reads CASSVQPGTGDEKLFF. The DNA of the CDR3 is TGTGCCAGCAGCGTGCAGCCCGGGACAGGGGATGAAAAACTGTTTTTT.

This clonotype counts as medium-sized. The genes are TRBV6-6 and TRBJ2-1, with TRBD2 identical over 8 bases. Germline loops: CDR1 MNHNY, CDR2 SVGAGI (reference sequence). The CDR3 contains 16 residues. Trimming took 5 bases from V and 2 from J; bases not matched to a gene: 8. DNA for the CDR3: TGTGCCAGCAGTACCCTCGGGGGGGTCCCCTACAATGAGCAGTTCTTC. Translating it yields CASSTLGGVPYNEQFF.

There are a few counts of this clonotype. The chain couples TRBV2 to TRBJ2-7; no clear D gene. The CDR3 covers 15 residues. V was trimmed by 1 base and J by 1 base, leaving 11 bases between them. CDR1 SNHLY and CDR2 FYNNEI come from the germline V gene. CDR3 in amino acids: CASSEGRLGSYEQYF. The CDR3 nucleotides are TGTGCCAGCAGTGAAGGAAGGCTAGGATCCTACGAGCAGTACTTC.

The chain carries TRBV9 and TRBJ2-5; TRBD1 might be the D (6 bases). Looked up from germline, CDR1 is SGDLS and CDR2 is YYNGEE. The V end lost 6 bases, the J end lost 0 bases, and 15 bases lay between the germline ends. CDR3 size: 15 residues. Written as DNA, the CDR3 is TGTGCCAGCACCCCCGAAACAGGGTACCAAGAGACCCAGTACTTC. Protein: CASTPETGYQETQYF.

This chain joins TRBV7-9 and TRBJ1-1, with D tentatively TRBD1 (6 bases). The CDR3 extends over 16 amino acids. With 5 bases removed from V and 3 bases from J, the gap between germline ends came to 19 bases. Germline-derived CDR1 and CDR2 are SEHNR and FQNEAQ (reference sequence). CDR3 loop: CASSLYGGLGDTEAFF. CDR3 sequence (DNA): TGTGCCAGCAGCCTCTATGGGGGGCTAGGGGACACTGAAGCTTTCTTT.